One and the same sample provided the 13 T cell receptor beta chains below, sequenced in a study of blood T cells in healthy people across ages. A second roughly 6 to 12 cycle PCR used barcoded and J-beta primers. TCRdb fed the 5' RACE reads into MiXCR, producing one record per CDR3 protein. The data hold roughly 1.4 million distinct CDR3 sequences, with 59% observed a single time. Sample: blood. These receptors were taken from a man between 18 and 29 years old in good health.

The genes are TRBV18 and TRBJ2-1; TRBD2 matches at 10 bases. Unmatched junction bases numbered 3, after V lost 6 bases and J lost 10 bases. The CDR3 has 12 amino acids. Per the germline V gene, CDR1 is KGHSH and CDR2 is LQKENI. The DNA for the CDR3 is TGTGCCAGCTCCTCACTAGCGGGAGAGCAGTTCTTC. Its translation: CASSSLAGEQFF.

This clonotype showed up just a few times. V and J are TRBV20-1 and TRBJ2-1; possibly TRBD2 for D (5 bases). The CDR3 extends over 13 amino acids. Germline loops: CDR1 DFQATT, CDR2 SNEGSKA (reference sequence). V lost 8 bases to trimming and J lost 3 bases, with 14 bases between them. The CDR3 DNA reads TGCAGTACTTGGACTCGCGTCTACAATGAGCAGTTCTTC. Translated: CSTWTRVYNEQFF.

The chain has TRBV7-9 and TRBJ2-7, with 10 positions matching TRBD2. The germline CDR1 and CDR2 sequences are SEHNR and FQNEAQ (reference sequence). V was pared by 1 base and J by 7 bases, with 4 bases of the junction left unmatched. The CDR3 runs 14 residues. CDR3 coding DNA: TGTGCCAGCAGCTTAGGTCTAGCGGGAGAGGAGCAGTACTTC. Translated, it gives CASSLGLAGEEQYF.

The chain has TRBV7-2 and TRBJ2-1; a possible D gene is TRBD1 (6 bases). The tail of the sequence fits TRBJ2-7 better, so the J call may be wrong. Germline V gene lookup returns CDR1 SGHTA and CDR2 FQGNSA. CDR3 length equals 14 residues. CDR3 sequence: CASSLRTEGYEQYF. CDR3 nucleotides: TGTGCCAGCAGCCTTAGGACAGAAGGCTACGAGCAGTACTTC.

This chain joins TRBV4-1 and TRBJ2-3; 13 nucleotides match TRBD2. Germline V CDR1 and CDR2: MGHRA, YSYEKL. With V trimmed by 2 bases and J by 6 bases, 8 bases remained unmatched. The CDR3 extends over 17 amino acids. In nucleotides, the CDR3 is TGCGCCAGCAGCCAATTACTAGCGGGAGGGCCCGGGGATACGCAGTATTTT. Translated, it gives CASSQLLAGGPGDTQYF.

CDR3 coding DNA: TGTGCCAGCAGCCAAGACGGGGGTATGGGCAATGAGCAGTTCTTC. It encodes CASSQDGGMGNEQFF. This chain uses TRBV4-2 with TRBJ2-1; D possibly corresponds to TRBD2 (6 bases). Germline V gene lookup returns CDR1 LGHNA and CDR2 YNFKEQ. CDR3 length: 15 residues. The ends were cut back, 0 bases at V and 6 bases at J, with 12 bases in the middle.

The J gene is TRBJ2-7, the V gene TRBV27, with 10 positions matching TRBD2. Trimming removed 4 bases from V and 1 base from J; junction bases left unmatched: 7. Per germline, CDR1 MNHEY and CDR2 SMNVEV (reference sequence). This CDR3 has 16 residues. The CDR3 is CASSSSSGGVSYEQYF. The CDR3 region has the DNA TGTGCCAGCAGTTCCTCAAGCGGGGGGGTGTCCTACGAGCAGTACTTC.

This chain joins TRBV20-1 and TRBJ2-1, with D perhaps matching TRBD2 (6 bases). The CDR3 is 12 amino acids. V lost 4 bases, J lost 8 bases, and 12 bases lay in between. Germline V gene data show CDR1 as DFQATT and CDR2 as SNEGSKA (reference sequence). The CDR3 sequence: CSAKRESDEQFF. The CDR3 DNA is TGCAGTGCTAAACGGGAGTCAGATGAGCAGTTCTTC.

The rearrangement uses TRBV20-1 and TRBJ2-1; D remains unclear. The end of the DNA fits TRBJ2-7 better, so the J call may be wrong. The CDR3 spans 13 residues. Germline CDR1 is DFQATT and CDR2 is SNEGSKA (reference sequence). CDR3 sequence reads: CSAGVRQYNEQYF. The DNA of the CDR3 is TGCAGTGCCGGCGTGCGGCAATACAATGAGCAGTACTTC.

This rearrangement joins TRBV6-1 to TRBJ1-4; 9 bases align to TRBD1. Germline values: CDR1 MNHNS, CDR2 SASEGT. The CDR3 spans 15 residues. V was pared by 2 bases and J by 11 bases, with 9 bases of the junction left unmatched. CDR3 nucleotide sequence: TGTGCCAGCAGTGAACAGGGACAGGGCGGACTCAAACTGTTTTTT. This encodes CASSEQGQGGLKLFF.

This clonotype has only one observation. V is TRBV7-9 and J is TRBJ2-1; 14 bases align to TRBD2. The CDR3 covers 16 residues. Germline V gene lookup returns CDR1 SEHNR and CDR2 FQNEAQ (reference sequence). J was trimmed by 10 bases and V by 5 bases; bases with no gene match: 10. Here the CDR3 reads CASSGGLAGVQGEQFF. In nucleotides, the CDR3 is TGTGCCAGCAGCGGGGGACTAGCGGGGGTTCAGGGAGAGCAGTTCTTC.

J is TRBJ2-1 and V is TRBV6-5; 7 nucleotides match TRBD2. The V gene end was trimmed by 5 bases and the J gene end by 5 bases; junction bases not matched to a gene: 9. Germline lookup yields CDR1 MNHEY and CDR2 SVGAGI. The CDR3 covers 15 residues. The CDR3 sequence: CASSPQPLADNEQFF. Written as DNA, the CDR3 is TGTGCCAGCAGTCCACAGCCGCTAGCGGACAATGAGCAGTTCTTC.

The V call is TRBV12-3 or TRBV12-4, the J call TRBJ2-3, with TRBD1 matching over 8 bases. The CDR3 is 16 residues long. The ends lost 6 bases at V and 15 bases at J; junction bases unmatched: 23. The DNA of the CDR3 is TGTGCCAGCAGAGCCCCGGACAGGGTGAGAACAGATATGCAATATTTT. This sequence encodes CASRAPDRVRTDMQYF.